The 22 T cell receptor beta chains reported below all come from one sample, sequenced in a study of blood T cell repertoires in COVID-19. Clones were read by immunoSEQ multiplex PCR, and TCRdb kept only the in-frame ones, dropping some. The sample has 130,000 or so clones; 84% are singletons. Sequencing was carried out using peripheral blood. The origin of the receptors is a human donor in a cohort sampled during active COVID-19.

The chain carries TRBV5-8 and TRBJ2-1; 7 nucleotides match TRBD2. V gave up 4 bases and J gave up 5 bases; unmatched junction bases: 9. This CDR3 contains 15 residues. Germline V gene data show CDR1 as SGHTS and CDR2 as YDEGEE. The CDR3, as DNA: TGTGCCAGCAGCCCCTGGGAGGGGCGAAACAATGAGCAGTTCTTC. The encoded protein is CASSPWEGRNNEQFF.

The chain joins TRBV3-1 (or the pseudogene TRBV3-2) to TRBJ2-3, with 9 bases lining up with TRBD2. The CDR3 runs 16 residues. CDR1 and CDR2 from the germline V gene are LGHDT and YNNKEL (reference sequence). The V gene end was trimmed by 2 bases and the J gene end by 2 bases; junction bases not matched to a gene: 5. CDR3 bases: TGTGCCAGCAGCCAAATAGCGGGGGCTACCACAGATACGCAGTATTTT. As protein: CASSQIAGATTDTQYF.

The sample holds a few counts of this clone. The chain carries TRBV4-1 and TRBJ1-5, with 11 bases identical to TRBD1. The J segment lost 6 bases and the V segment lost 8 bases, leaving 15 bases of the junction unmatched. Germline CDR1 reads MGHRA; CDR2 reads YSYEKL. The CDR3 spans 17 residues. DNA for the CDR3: TGCGCCAGCCACCCAGGACAGGGGGCCTCTGGGGGTCAGCCCCAGCATTTT. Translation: CASHPGQGASGGQPQHF.

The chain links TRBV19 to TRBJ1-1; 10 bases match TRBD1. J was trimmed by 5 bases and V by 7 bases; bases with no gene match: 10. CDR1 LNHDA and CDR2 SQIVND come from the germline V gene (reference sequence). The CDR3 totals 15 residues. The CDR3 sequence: CASMETGGFWTEAFF. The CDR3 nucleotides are TGTGCCAGTATGGAGACAGGGGGCTTTTGGACTGAAGCTTTCTTT. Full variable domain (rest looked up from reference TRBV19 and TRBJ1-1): DGGITQSPKYLFRKEGQNVTLSCEQNLNHDAMYWYRQDPGQGLRLIYYSQIVNDFQKGDIAEGYSVSREKKESFPLTVTSAQKNPTAFYLCASMETGGFWTEAFFGQGTRLTVV.

The CDR3 DNA sequence: TGTGCCAGCAGTCTAACTCACGGGAGGAACCATTCACCCCTCCACTTT. Its protein is CASSLTHGRNHSPLHF. The rearrangement links TRBV6-4 to TRBJ1-6; D remains unclear. Deletions cut 5 bases from V and 8 bases from J, with 19 bases between. CDR1 and CDR2 from the germline V gene are MRHNA and SNTAGT. The CDR3 has 16 residues.

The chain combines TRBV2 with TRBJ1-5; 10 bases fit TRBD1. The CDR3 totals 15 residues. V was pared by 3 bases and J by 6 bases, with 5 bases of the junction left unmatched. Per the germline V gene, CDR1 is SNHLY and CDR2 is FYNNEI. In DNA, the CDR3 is TGTGCCAGCAGTGAGGGGGGGACAGGGGCTCAGCCCCAGCATTTT. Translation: CASSEGGTGAQPQHF.

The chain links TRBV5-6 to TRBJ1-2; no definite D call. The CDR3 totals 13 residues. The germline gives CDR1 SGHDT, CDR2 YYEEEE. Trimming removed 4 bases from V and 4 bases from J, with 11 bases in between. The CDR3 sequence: CASSPAGVYGYTF. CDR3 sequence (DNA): TGTGCCAGCAGCCCCGCCGGGGTCTATGGCTACACCTTC.

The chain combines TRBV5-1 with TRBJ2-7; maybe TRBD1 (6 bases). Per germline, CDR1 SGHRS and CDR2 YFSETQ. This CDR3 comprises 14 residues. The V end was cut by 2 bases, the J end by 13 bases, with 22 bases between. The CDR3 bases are TGCGCCAGCAGCTTATGGCCAGCAACAGGGCTGTCCTACTTC. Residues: CASSLWPATGLSYF.

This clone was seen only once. CDR3 sequence reads: CASSSRGRNYGYTF. The CDR3 nucleotides are TGTGCCAGCAGCTCCCGAGGAAGGAACTATGGCTACACCTTC. The genes are TRBV7-9 and TRBJ1-2; no firm D call. Looked up from germline, CDR1 is SEHNR and CDR2 is FQNEAQ (reference sequence). Deletions cut 4 bases from V and 2 bases from J, with 11 bases between. CDR3 length equals 14 residues. Based on the CDR3 plus reference TRBV7-9 and TRBJ1-2, the full variable domain is DTGVSQNPRHKITKRGQNVTFRCDPISEHNRLYWYRQTLGQGPEFLTYFQNEAQLEKSRLLSDRFSAERPKGSFSTLEIQRTEQGDSAMYLCASSSRGRNYGYTFGSGTRLTVV.

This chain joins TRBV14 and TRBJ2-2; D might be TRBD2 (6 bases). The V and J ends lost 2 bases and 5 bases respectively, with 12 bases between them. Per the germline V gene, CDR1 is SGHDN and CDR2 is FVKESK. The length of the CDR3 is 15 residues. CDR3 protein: CASSQLGGGTGELFF. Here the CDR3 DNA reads TGTGCCAGCAGCCAACTGGGGGGAGGAACCGGGGAGCTGTTTTTT.

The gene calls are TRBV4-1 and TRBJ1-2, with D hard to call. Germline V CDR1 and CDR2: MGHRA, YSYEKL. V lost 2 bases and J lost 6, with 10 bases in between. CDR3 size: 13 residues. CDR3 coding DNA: TGCGCCAGCAGCCAATCTCGAGTTGATGGCTACACCTTC. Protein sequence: CASSQSRVDGYTF.

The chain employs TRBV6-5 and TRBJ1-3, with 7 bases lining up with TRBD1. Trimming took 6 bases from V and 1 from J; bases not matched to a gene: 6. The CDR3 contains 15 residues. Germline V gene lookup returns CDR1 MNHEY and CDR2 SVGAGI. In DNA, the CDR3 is TGTGCCAGCAGGGAGGGGGCTAATTCTGGAAACACCATATATTTT. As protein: CASREGANSGNTIYF.

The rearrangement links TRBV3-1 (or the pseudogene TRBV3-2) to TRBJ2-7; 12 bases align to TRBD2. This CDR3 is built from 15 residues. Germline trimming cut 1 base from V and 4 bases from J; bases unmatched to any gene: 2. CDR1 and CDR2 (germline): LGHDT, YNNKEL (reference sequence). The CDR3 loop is CASSQGGLAGYEQYF. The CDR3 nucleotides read TGTGCCAGCAGCCAAGGCGGACTAGCGGGGTACGAGCAGTACTTC.

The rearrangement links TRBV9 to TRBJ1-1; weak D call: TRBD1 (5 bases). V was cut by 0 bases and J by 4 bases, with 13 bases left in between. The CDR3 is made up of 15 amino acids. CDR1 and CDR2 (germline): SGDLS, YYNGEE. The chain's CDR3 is CASSVGSRVGTEAFF. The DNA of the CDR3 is TGTGCCAGCAGCGTAGGCAGCAGGGTCGGCACTGAAGCTTTCTTT.

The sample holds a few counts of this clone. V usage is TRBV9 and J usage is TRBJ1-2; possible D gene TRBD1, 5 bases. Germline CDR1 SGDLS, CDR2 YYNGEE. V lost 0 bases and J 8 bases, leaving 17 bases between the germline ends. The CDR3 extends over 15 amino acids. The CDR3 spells CASSVAGSGRDGYTF. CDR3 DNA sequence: TGTGCCAGCAGCGTAGCTGGATCGGGGAGGGACGGCTACACCTTC.

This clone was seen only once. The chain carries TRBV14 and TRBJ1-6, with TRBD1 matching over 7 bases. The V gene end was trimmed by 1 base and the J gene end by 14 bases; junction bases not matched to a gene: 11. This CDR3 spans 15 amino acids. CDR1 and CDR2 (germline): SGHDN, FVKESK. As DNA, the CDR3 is TGTGCCAGCAGCCAAGTGGGAACAGGGGCAGGTGCCCTCCACTTT. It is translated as CASSQVGTGAGALHF.

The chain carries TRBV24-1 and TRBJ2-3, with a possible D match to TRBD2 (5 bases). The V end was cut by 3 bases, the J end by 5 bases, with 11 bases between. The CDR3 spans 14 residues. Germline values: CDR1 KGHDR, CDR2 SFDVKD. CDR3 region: CATSDPRRVDTQYF. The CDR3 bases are TGTGCCACCAGTGATCCGAGGCGGGTAGATACGCAGTATTTT.

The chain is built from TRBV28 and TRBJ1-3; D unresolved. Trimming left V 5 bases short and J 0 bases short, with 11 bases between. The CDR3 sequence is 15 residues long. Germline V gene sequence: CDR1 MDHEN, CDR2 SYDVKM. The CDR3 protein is CASSRRTLSGNTIYF. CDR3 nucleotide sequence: TGTGCCAGCAGTCGGAGGACCCTCTCTGGAAACACCATATATTTT.

CDR3 in amino acids: CASSVAMDRVNEQYF. The DNA of the CDR3 is TGTGCCAGCAGCGTAGCCATGGACAGGGTGAACGAGCAGTACTTC. This rearrangement joins TRBV9 to TRBJ2-7, with 8 positions matching TRBD1. This CDR3 has 15 residues. J gave up 5 bases and V 0 bases, and 7 bases lay outside the gene matches. CDR1 and CDR2 (germline): SGDLS, YYNGEE.

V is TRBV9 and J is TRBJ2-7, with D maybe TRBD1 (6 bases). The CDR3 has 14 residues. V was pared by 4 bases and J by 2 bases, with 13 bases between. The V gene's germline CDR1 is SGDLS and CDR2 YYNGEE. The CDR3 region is CASSLRDTPYEQYF. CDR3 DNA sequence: TGTGCCAGCAGCCTCCGGGACACCCCCTACGAGCAGTACTTC. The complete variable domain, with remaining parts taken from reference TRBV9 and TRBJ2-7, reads DSGVTQTPKHLITATGQRVTLRCSPRSGDLSVYWYQQSLDQGLQFLIQYYNGEERAKGNILERFSAQQFPDLHSELNLSSLELGDSALYFCASSLRDTPYEQYFGPGTRLTVT.

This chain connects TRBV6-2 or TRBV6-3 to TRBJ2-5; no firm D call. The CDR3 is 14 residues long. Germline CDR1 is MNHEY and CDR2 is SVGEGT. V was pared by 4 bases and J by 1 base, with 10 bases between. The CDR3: CASSSLNLQETQYF. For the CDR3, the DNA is TGTGCCAGCAGTTCACTAAACCTCCAAGAGACCCAGTACTTC.

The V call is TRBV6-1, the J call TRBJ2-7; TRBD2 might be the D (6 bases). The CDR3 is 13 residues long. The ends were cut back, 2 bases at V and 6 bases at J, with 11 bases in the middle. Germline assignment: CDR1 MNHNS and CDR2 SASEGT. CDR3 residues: CASSERLVREQYF. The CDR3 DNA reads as TGTGCCAGCAGTGAAAGACTAGTTCGCGAGCAGTACTTC.